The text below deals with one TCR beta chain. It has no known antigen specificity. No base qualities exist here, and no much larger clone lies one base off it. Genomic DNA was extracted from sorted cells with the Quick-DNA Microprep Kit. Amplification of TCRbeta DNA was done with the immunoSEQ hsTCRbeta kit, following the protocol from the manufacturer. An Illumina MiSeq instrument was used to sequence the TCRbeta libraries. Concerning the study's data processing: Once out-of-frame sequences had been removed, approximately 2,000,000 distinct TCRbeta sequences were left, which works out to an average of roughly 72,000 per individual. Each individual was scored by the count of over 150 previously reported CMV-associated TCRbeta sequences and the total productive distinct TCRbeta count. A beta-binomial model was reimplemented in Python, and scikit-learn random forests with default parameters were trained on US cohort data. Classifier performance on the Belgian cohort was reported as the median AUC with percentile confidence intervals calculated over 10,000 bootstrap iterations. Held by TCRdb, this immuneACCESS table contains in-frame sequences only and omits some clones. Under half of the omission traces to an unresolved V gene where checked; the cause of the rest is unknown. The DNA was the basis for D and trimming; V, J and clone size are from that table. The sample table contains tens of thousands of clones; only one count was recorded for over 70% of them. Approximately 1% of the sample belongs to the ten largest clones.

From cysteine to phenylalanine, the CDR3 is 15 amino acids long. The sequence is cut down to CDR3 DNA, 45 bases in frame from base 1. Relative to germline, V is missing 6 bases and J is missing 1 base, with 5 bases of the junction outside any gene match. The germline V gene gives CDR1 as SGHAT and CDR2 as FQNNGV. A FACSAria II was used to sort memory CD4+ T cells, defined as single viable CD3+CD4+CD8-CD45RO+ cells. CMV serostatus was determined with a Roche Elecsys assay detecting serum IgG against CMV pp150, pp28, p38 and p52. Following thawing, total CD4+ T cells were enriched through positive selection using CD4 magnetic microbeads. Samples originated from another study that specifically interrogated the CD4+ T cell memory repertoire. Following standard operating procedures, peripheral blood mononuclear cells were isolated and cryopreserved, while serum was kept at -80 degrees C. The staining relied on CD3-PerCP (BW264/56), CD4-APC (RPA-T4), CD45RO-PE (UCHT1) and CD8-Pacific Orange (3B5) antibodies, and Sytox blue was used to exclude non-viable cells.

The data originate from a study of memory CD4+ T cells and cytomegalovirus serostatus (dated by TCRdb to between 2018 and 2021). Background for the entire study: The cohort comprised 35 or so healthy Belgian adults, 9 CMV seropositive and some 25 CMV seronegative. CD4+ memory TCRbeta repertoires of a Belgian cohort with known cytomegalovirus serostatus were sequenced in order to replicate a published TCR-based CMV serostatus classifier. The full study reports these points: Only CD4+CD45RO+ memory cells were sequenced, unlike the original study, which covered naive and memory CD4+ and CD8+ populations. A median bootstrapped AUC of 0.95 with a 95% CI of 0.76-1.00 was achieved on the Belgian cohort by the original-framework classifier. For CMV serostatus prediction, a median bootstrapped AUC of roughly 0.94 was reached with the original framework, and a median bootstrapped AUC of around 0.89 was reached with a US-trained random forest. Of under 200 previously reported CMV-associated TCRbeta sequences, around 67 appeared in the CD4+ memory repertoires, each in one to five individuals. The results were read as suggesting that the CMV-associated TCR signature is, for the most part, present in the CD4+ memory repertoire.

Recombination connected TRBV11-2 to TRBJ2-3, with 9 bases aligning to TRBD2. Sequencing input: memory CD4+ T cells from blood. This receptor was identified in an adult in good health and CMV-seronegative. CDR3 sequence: CASRSRGRGTDTQYF. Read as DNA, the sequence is TGTGCCAGCAGGTCTCGCGGGAGGGGCACAGATACGCAGTATTTT.